Each of the 10 T cell receptor beta chains below was sequenced from the same sample in a study of T cell changes during pregnancy in multiple sclerosis. Using immunoSEQ multiplex PCR, the repertoire was profiled, and TCRdb retains in-frame clones only, with some absent. The sample yields roughly 70,000 clones, more than 85% seen once. The sample consisted of peripheral blood, taken before pregnancy. Receptor source: a female donor with multiple sclerosis, enrolled in a pregnancy study.

This rearrangement joins TRBV2 to TRBJ1-1; D is possibly TRBD1 (5 bases). Looked up from germline, CDR1 is SNHLY and CDR2 is FYNNEI. Trimming took 6 bases from V and 3 from J, leaving 17 bases between them. The CDR3 runs 15 residues. The CDR3 sequence: CASSEPGGFHTEAFF. As DNA, the CDR3 is TGTGCCAGCAGCGAACCGGGGGGGTTTCACACTGAAGCTTTCTTT.

Only one count was recorded for this clone. The chain has TRBV9 and TRBJ2-5; 8 nucleotides agree with TRBD2. Germline-derived CDR1 and CDR2 are SGDLS and YYNGEE. The CDR3 is 18 amino acids. V shed 0 bases and J 2 bases; nucleotides not matched to a gene: 12. This CDR3 reads CASSVGGVGAGAQETQYF. CDR3 nucleotide sequence: TGTGCCAGCAGCGTAGGAGGCGTGGGAGCGGGGGCACAAGAGACCCAGTACTTC.

The chain couples TRBV6-4 to TRBJ1-6; a possible D gene is TRBD1 (6 bases). Germline lookup yields CDR1 MRHNA and CDR2 SNTAGT. This CDR3 has 14 amino acids. The V and J ends lost 3 bases and 9 bases respectively, with 12 bases between them. DNA of the CDR3: TGTGCCAGCAGTGAAGACAGGTTCGGTTCACCCCTCCACTTT. It codes for CASSEDRFGSPLHF.

The chain combines TRBV5-1 with TRBJ2-7, with TRBD2 identical over 7 bases. CDR1 is SGHRS and CDR2 is YFSETQ in the germline V gene. This CDR3 is 14 amino acids long. The junction had 5 bases not matched to a gene; V was cut back by 5 bases and J by 0 bases. The CDR3, as DNA: TGCGCCAGCAGGACCAGCGGGGACTCCTACGAGCAGTACTTC. This encodes CASRTSGDSYEQYF.

This clone is a singleton in its sample. The V gene is TRBV7-8, the J gene TRBJ2-7; D is unresolved. The CDR3 has 13 residues. Trimming took off 0 bases at V and 6 bases at J, with 9 bases between the two ends. Germline V gives CDR1 SGHVS, CDR2 FQNEAQ. CDR3 sequence reads: CASSLAFRVEQYF. CDR3 sequence (DNA): TGTGCCAGCAGCTTAGCGTTTCGGGTCGAGCAGTACTTC.

The chain joins TRBV4-2 to TRBJ2-3, with 9 bases fitting TRBD2. Germline lookup yields CDR1 LGHNA and CDR2 YNFKEQ. The ends lost 2 bases at V and 2 bases at J; junction bases unmatched: 5. The CDR3 sequence is 16 residues long. The CDR3 loop is CASSQSSGVYTDTQYF. The CDR3 nucleotides read TGTGCCAGCAGCCAATCTAGCGGGGTATACACAGATACGCAGTATTTT.

V gene TRBV5-1 combines with J gene TRBJ2-7; the match to TRBD1 covers 10 bases. The V gene's germline CDR1 is SGHRS and CDR2 YFSETQ. The CDR3 sequence is 12 residues long. V was pared by 6 bases and J by 6 bases, with 3 bases of the junction left unmatched. The CDR3 nucleotides are TGCGCCAGCAAGGGACAGGGGAGCGAGCAGTACTTC. Translating it yields CASKGQGSEQYF.

The rearrangement uses TRBV29-1 and TRBJ1-2; D is possibly TRBD1 (6 bases). The ends were cut back, 1 base at V and 1 base at J, with 13 bases in the middle. Germline values: CDR1 SQVTM, CDR2 ANQGSEA. The CDR3 is made up of 15 amino acids. CDR3 amino acids: CSVEGTEVDNYGYTF. In DNA, the CDR3 is TGCAGCGTTGAAGGGACAGAAGTTGATAACTATGGCTACACCTTC.

The chain employs TRBV5-1 and TRBJ2-2, with TRBD1 matching 7 bases. With V trimmed by 2 bases and J by 1 base, 2 bases remained unmatched. The V gene's germline CDR1 is SGHRS and CDR2 YFSETQ. The CDR3 runs 15 residues. CDR3 residues: CASSLWTGNTGELFF. The CDR3 nucleotides read TGCGCCAGCAGCTTATGGACAGGGAACACCGGGGAGCTGTTTTTT.

Only a few counts were recorded for this clone. The chain uses TRBV28 and TRBJ2-2; possibly TRBD2 for D (5 bases). The ends were cut back, 8 bases at V and 1 base at J, with 11 bases in the middle. CDR1 is MDHEN, CDR2 SYDVKM, per germline. The CDR3 contains 14 residues. CDR3 amino acids: CASRPGGNTGELFF. In DNA form, the CDR3 reads TGTGCCAGCCGACCAGGAGGGAACACCGGGGAGCTGTTTTTT. Using reference TRBV28 and TRBJ2-2 for the parts outside the CDR3, the full variable domain is DVKVTQSSRYLVKRTGEKVFLECVQDMDHENMFWYRQDPGLGLRLIYFSYDVKMKEKGDIPEGYSVSREKKERFSLILESASTNQTSMYLCASRPGGNTGELFFGEGSRLTVL.